This T cell receptor (beta chain) was identified in a study of T-cell memory formation after mild COVID-19. Study overall: Clusters of TCRs were largely donor specific. Study conclusions and caveats: In pre-infection memory, a portion of responding clones appeared, which suggested that cross-reactive memory joined. Clones that contracted from day 15 to 85 had balanced CD4/CD8; later expanders were CD4+ biased.

TCRdb reprocessed the 5' RACE reads via MiXCR and lists one record per CDR3 protein. Altogether about 310,000 distinct CDR3 sequences are present, approximately 19% being singletons, with the ten largest covering 21%. Germline V CDR1 and CDR2: SEHNR, FQNEAQ (reference sequence). CDR3 length: 11 residues. V shed 4 bases and J shed 7 bases, with 5 bases lying between them. Regarding this clonotype: The target antigen is unknown.

The chain uses TRBV7-9 and TRBJ2-1; D is unresolved. The receptor was derived from a man aged 18 to 30 who had mild COVID-19 (a few samples of this study predate the infection). Cell type and time point are not known. What was sequenced was PBMCs or a T cell subset sorted from them (not recorded which). CDR3 coding DNA: TGTGCCAGCAGCTCAGAGAATGAGCAGTTCTTC. Residues: CASSSENEQFF. The variable domain in full, completed from reference TRBV7-9 and TRBJ2-1, reads DTGVSQNPRHKITKRGQNVTFRCDPISEHNRLYWYRQTLGQGPEFLTYFQNEAQLEKSRLLSDRFSAERPKGSFSTLEIQRTEQGDSAMYLCASSSENEQFFGPGTRLTVL.